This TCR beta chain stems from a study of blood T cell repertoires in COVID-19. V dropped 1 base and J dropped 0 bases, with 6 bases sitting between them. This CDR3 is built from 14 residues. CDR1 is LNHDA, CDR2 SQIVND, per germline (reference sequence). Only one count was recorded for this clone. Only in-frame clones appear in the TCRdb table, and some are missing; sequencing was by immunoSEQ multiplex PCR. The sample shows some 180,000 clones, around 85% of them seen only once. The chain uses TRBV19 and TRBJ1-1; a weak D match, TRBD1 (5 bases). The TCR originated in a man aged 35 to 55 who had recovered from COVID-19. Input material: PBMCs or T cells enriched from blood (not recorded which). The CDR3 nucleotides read TGTGCCAGTAGTATAGGACAGCTGAACACTGAAGCTTTCTTT. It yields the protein CASSIGQLNTEAFF.